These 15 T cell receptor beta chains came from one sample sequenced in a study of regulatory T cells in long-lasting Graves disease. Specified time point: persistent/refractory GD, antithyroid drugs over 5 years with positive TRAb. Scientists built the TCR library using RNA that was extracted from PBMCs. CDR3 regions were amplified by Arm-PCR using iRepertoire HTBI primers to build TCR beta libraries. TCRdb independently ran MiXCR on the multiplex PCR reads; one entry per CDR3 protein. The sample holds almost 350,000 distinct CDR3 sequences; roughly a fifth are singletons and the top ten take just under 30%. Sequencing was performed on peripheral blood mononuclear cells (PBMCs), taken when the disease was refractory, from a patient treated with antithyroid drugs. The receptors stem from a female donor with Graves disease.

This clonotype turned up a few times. The CDR3 DNA reads TGTGCTAGTGGTTTGGTACGCGGGGAGCAGTACTTC. This sequence encodes CASGLVRGEQYF. V is TRBV12-5 and J is TRBJ2-7; possible D gene TRBD2, 5 bases. Looked up from germline, CDR1 is LGHNT and CDR2 is FRNRAP. The CDR3 consists of 12 residues. V lost 0 bases and J lost 7, with 7 bases in between.

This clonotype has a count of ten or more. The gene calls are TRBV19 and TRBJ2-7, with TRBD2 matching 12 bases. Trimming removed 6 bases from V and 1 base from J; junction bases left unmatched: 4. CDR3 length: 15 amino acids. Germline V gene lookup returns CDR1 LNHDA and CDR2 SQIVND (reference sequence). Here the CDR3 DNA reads TGTGCCAGTAGACAGCTAGCGGGAGGGTCCTACGAGCAGTACTTC. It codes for CASRQLAGGSYEQYF.

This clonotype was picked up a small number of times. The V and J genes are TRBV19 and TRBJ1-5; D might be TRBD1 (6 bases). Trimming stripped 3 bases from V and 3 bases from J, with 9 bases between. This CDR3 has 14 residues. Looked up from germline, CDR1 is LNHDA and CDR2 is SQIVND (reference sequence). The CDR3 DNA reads TGTGCCAGTAGTATGAGACAGGACAATCAGCCCCAGCATTTT. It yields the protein CASSMRQDNQPQHF.

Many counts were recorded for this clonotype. The CDR3 coding sequence is TGCAGCGTTACAGGGACTAGCGGAATCTACGAGCAGTACTTC. It translates to CSVTGTSGIYEQYF. The chain uses TRBV29-1 and TRBJ2-7; 11 nucleotides align to TRBD2. The germline V gene has CDR1 SQVTM and CDR2 ANQGSEA. The CDR3 loop spans 14 amino acids. With V trimmed by 5 bases and J by 3 bases, 6 bases remained unmatched.

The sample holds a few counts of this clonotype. CDR3 amino acids: CASSPGGGGGDNEQFF. Written as DNA, the CDR3 is TGTGCCAGCAGCCCGGGAGGGGGGGGCGGAGACAATGAGCAGTTCTTC. This chain connects TRBV3-1 to TRBJ2-1, with TRBD2 matching 8 bases. This CDR3 is 16 amino acids long. The trim removed 4 bases at V and 5 bases at J, leaving 10 bases unmatched. CDR1 is LGHDT, CDR2 YNNKEL, per germline (reference sequence).

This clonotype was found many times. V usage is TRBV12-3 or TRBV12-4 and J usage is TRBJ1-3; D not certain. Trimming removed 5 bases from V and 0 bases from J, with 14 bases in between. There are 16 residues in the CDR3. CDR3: CASSPWRRSSGNTIYF. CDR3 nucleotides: TGTGCCAGCAGTCCCTGGCGGAGGAGCTCTGGAAACACCATATATTTT.

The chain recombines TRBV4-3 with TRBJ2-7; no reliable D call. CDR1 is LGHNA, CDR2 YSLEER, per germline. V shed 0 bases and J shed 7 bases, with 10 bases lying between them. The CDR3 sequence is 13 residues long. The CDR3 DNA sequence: TGCGCCAGCAGCCAAGATACGGCTACGGAGCAGTACTTC. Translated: CASSQDTATEQYF.

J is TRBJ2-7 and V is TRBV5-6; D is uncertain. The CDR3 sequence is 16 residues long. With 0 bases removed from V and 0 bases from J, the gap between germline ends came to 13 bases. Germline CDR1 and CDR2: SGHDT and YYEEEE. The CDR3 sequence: CASSLGWASSSYEQYF. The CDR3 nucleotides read TGTGCCAGCAGCTTGGGATGGGCGTCAAGCTCCTACGAGCAGTACTTC.

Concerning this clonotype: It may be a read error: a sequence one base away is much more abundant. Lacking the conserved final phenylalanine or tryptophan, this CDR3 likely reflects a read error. The CDR3 nucleotides are TGCAGTGCTAGAGATCAAGGCGATGACGGCTACACCTCC. Its translation is CSARDQGDDGYTS. The genes are TRBV20-1 and TRBJ1-2; D is unresolved. The V and J ends lost 0 bases and 8 bases respectively, with 13 bases between them. The CDR3 is 13 residues long. The V gene's germline CDR1 is DFQATT and CDR2 SNEGSKA (reference sequence).

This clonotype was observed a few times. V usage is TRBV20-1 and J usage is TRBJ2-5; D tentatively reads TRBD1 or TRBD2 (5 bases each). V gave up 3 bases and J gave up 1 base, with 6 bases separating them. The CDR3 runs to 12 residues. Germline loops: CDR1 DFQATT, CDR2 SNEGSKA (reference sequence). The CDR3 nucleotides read TGCAGTGCTAGGGGGACCCAAGAGACCCAGTACTTC. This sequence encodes CSARGTQETQYF.

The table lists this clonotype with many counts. CDR3 sequence reads: CATSALGGGRVETQYF. CDR3 sequence (DNA): TGTGCCACCAGCGCCCTAGGAGGGGGGAGAGTAGAGACCCAGTACTTC. The chain couples TRBV15 to TRBJ2-5; D is tentatively TRBD1 or TRBD2 (6 bases each). The CDR3 contains 16 residues. Germline V gene data show CDR1 as LNHNV and CDR2 as YYDKDF (reference sequence). V was shortened by 5 bases and J by 4 bases, with 20 bases between the two germline ends.

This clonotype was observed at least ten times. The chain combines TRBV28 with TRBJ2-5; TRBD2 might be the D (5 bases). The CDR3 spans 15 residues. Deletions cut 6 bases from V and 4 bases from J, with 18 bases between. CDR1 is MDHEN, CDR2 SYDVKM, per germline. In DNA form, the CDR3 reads TGTGCCAGCAGCCCTCCTCGGGGTAGCTCAGAGACCCAGTACTTC. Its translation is CASSPPRGSSETQYF.

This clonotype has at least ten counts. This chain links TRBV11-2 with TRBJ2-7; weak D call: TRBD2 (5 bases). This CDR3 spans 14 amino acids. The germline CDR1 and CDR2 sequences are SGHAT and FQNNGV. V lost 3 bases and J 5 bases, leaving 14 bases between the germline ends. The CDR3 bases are TGTGCCAGCAGCTTGCGGGCGGTGGACCACGAGCAGTACTTC. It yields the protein CASSLRAVDHEQYF.

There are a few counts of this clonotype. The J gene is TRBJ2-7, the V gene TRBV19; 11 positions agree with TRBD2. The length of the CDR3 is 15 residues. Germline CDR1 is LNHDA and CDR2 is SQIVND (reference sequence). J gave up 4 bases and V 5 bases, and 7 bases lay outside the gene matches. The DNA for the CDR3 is TGTGCCAGTAGTGCGCTAGCGGGAGGTCGGTACGAGCAGTACTTC. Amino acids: CASSALAGGRYEQYF. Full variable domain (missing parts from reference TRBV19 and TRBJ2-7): DGGITQSPKYLFRKEGQNVTLSCEQNLNHDAMYWYRQDPGQGLRLIYYSQIVNDFQKGDIAEGYSVSREKKESFPLTVTSAQKNPTAFYLCASSALAGGRYEQYFGPGTRLTVT.

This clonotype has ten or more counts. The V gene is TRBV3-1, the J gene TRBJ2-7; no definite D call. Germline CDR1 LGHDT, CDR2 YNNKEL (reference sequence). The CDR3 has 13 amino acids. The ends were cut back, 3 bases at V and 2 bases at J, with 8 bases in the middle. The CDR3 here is CASSQAQAYEQYF. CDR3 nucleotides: TGTGCCAGCAGCCAGGCCCAAGCCTACGAGCAGTACTTC.